This T cell receptor (beta chain) is drawn from a study of identical twins. TCRdb recomputed calls from the 5' RACE reads with MiXCR, one row per CDR3 protein. The sample holds some 460,000 distinct CDR3 sequences, approximately 15% seen once. This clonotype was recorded a few times. Its antigen is not identified. Whole-study results and caveats: Not following the same donors, the study drew its conclusions from cross-sectional statistical analysis.

V shed 4 bases, J shed 7 bases, and the junction held 11 bases outside the gene matches. The CDR3 sequence is 15 residues long. Germline V gives CDR1 SGHRS, CDR2 YFSETQ. These data were also reused for a study on yellow fever vaccine responses in identical twins.

The rearrangement uses TRBV5-1 and TRBJ2-4, with 7 bases lining up with TRBD1. The specimen was CD4+ T cells sorted from blood. The clonotype comes from a woman younger than 35 in good health. The CDR3 DNA reads TGCGCCAGCAGCACTGGTTGGACAGGATGGAACATTCAGTACTTC. Its protein is CASSTGWTGWNIQYF.